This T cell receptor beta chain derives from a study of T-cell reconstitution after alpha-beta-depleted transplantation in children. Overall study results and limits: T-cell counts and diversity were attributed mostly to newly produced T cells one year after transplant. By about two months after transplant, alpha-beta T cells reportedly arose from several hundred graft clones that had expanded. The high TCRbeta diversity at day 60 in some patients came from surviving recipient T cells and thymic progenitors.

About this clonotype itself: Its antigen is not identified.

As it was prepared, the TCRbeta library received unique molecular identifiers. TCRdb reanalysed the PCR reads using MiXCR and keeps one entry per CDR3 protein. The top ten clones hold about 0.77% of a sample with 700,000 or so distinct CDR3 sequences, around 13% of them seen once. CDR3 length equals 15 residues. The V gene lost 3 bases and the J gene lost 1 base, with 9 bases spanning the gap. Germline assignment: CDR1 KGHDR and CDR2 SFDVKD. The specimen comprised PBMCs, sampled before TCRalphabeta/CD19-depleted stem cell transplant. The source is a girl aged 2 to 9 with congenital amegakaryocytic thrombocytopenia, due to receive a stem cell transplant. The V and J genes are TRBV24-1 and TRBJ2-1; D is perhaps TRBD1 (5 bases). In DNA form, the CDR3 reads TGTGCCACCAGTGATCCCAGGGAATCCTACAATGAGCAGTTCTTC. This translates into CATSDPRESYNEQFF.